Here is one T cell receptor (beta chain) with its context. This sample was taken from a study of blood T cell repertoires in COVID-19. About the research overall: The cDNA or gDNA used as material had been derived from T cells, B-cell-depleted T cells, or PBMCs.

Germline values: CDR1 SGHTA, CDR2 FQGNSA. This CDR3 region has 15 residues. V dropped 6 bases and J dropped 9; count of bases not matched to a gene: 6. Original processing methods: From reference gene primer amplification, estimates of nucleated cell counts were derived. The data were produced by immunoSEQ multiplex PCR, yet TCRdb's version contains in-frame clones alone and is incomplete. V and J calls and clone size are given by that table; D and trimming were obtained from the DNA. Found here are approximately 300,000 clones, around four fifths of them singletons; the top ten hold 4.1%. The chain is built from TRBV7-2 and TRBJ2-1, with TRBD2 matching over 15 bases. The specimen was peripheral blood. The source is a woman between 45 and 60 years old with active or convalescent COVID-19. The CDR3 protein is CASSGLAGGWGEQFF. CDR3 nucleotides: TGTGCCAGCAGTGGACTAGCGGGAGGGTGGGGTGAGCAGTTCTTC.